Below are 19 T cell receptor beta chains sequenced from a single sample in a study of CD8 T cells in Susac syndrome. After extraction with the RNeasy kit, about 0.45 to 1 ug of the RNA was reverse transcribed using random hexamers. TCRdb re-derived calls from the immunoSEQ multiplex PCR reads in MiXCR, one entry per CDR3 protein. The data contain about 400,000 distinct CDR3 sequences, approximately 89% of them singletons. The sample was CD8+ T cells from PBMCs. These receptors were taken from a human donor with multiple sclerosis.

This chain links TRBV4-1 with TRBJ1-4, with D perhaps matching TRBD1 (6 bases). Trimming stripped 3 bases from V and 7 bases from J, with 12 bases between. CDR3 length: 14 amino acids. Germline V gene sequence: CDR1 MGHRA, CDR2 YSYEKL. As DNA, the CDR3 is TGCGCCAGCAGCCAGATGGGACAATCTGAAAAACTGTTTTTT. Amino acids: CASSQMGQSEKLFF.

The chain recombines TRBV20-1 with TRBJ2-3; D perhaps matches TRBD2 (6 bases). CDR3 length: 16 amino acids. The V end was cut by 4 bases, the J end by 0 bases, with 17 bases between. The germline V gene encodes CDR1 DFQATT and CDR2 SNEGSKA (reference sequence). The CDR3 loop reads CSANLLGGTSTDTQYF. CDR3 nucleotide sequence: TGCAGTGCTAACCTTCTAGGAGGGACTAGCACAGATACGCAGTATTTT.

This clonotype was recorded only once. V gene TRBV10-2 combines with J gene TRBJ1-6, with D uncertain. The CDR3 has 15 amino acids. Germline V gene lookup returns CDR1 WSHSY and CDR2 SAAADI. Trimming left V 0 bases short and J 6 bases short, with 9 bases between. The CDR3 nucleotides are TGCGCCAGCAGTGAGTCGAACCGATTTAATTCACCCCTCCACTTT. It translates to CASSESNRFNSPLHF.

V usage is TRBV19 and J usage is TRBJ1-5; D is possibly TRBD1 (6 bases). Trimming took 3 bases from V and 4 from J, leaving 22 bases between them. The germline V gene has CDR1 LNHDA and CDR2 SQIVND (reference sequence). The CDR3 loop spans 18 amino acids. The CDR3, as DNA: TGTGCCAGTAGTATTATTTTCCCCATCAGAAGGGGGAATCAGCCCCAGCATTTT. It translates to CASSIIFPIRRGNQPQHF. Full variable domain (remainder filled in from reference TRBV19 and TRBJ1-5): DGGITQSPKYLFRKEGQNVTLSCEQNLNHDAMYWYRQDPGQGLRLIYYSQIVNDFQKGDIAEGYSVSREKKESFPLTVTSAQKNPTAFYLCASSIIFPIRRGNQPQHFGDGTRLSIL.

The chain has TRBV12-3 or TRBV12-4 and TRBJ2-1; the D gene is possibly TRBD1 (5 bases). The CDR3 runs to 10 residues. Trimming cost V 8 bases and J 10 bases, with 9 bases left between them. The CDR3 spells CASGAPEQFF. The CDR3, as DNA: TGTGCCAGCGGGGCCCCGGAGCAGTTCTTC.

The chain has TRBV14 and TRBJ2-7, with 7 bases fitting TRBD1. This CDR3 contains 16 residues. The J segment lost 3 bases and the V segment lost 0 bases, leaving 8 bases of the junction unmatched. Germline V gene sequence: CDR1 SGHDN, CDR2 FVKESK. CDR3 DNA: TGTGCCAGCAGCCAAGAACAGGGGACGGTTTTCTACGAGCAGTACTTC. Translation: CASSQEQGTVFYEQYF.

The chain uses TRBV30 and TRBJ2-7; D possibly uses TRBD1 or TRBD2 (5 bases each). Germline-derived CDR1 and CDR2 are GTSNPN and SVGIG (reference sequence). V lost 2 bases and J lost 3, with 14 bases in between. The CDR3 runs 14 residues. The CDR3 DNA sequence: TGTGCCTGGAGTACCGGGACGGGCTGCTACGAGCAGTACTTC. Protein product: CAWSTGTGCYEQYF. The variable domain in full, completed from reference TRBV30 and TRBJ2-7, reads SQTIHQWPATLVQPVGSPLSLECTVEGTSNPNLYWYRQAAGRGLQLLFYSVGIGQISSEVPQNLSASRPQDRQFILSSKKLLLSDSGFYLCAWSTGTGCYEQYFGPGTRLTVT.

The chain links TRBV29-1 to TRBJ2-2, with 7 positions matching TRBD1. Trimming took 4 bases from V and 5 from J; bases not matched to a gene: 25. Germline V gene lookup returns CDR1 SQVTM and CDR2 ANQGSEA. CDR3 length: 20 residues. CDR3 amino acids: CSVVWDREHPRVEYTGELFF. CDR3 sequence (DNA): TGCAGCGTTGTATGGGACAGAGAACATCCTCGAGTGGAGTATACCGGGGAGCTGTTTTTT.

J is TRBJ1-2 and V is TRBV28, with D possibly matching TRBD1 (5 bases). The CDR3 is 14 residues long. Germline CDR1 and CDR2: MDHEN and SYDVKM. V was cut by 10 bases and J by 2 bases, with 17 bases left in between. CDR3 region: CATRRGAWNYGYTF. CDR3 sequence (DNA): TGTGCCACCCGAAGAGGGGCGTGGAACTATGGCTACACCTTC.

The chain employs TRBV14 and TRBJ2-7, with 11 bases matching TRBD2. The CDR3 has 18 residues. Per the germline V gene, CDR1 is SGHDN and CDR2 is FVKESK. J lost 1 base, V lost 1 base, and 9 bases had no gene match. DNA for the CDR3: TGTGCCAGCAGCCAAGCGGCGGCAGGGACTAGCGGTTCCTACGAGCAGTACTTC. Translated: CASSQAAAGTSGSYEQYF. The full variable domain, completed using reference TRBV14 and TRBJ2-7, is EAGVTQFPSHSVIEKGQTVTLRCDPISGHDNLYWYRRVMGKEIKFLLHFVKESKQDESGMPNNRFLAERTGGTYSTLKVQPAELEDSGVYFCASSQAAAGTSGSYEQYFGPGTRLTVT.

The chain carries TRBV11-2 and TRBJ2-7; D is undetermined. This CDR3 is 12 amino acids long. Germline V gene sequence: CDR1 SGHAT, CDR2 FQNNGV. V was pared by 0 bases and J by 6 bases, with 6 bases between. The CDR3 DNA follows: TGTGCCAGCAGCTTAGATCTAGGCGAGCAGTACTTC. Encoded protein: CASSLDLGEQYF.

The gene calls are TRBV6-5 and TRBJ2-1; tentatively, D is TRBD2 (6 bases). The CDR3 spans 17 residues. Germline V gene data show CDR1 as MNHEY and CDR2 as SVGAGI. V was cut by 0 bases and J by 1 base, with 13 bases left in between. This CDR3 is CASSYSQEGYSYNEQFF. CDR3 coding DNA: TGTGCCAGCAGTTACTCGCAGGAGGGCTATTCCTACAATGAGCAGTTCTTC.

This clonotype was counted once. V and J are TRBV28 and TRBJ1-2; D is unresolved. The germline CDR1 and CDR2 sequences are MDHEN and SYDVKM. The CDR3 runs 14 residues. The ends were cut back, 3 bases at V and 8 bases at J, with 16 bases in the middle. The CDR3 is CASSFIQDYRGYTF. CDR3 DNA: TGTGCCAGCAGTTTCATCCAGGATTATAGAGGCTACACCTTC.

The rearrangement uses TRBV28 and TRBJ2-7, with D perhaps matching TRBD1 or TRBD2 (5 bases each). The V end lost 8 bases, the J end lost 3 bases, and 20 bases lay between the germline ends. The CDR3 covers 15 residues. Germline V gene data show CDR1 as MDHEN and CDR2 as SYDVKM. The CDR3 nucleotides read TGTGCCAGCTATCCTCGGGGCCCCAAAGACTACGAGCAGTACTTC. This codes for CASYPRGPKDYEQYF.

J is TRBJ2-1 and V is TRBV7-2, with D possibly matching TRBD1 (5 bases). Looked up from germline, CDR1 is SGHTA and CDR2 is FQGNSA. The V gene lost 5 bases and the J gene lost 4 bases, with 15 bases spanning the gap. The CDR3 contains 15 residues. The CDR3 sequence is CASSPDPAGYNEQFF. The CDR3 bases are TGTGCCAGCAGCCCCGACCCCGCAGGGTACAATGAGCAGTTCTTC.

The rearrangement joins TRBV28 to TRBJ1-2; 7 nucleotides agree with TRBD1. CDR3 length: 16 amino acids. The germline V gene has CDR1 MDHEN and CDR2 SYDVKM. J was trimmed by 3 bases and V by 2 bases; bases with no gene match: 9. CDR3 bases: TGTGCCAGCAGTTTAGCCCTTCGGACAGGAGACTATGGCTACACCTTC. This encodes CASSLALRTGDYGYTF.

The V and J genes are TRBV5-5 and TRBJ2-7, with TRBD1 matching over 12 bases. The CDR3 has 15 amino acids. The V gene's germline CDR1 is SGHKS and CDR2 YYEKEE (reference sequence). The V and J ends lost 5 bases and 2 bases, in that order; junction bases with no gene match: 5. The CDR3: CASRRGQGAPYEQYF. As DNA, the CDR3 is TGTGCCAGCAGACGGGGACAGGGGGCCCCCTACGAGCAGTACTTC. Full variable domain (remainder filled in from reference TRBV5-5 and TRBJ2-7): DAGVTQSPTHLIKTRGQQVTLRCSPISGHKSVSWYQQVLGQGPQFIFQYYEKEERGRGNFPDRFSARQFPNYSSELNVNALLLGDSALYLCASRRGQGAPYEQYFGPGTRLTVT.

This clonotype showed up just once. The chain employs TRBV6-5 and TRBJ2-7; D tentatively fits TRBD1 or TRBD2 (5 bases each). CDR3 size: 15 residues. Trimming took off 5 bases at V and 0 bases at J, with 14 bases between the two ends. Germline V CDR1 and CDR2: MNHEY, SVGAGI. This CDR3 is CASSVGTLSSYEQYF. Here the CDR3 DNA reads TGTGCCAGCAGTGTCGGGACCCTCTCCTCCTACGAGCAGTACTTC.

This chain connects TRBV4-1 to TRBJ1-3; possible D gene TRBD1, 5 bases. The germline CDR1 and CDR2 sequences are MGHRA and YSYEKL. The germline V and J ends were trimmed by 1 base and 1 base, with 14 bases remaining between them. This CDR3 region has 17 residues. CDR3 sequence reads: CASSQAGVRESGNTIYF. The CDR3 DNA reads TGCGCCAGCAGCCAAGCTGGAGTCAGGGAATCTGGAAACACCATATATTTT.